This is a list of T cell receptor beta chains from one sample in a study of spatial heterogeneity in lung cancer. TCRdb called the 5' RACE reads again in MiXCR, with one record for every CDR3 protein. The table lists 85,000 to 100,000 distinct CDR3 sequences, 12% of them singletons. Sequencing was performed on PBMCs, taken at surgery. All receptors come from a male donor with early-stage non-small cell lung cancer. Both conserved end residues are trimmed from each CDR3. A D gene is named only where the DNA matches it firmly.

TRBV20-1	TRBJ2-3	TRBD2	SARDLAGGLYTQY
TRBV29-1	TRBJ2-1	TRBD1	SVGTVSYNEQF
TRBV7-2	TRBJ2-1	-	ASSLSEGPYNEQF
TRBV15	TRBJ2-1	-	ATRNGRLYNEQF
TRBV27	TRBJ2-1	TRBD1	ASSPLPRTGGSYNEQF
TRBV11-2	TRBJ2-7	-	ASSLELRYEQY
TRBV5-1	TRBJ2-5	TRBD1	ASSMPGGEETQY
TRBV20-1	TRBJ2-2	-	SAEKGGSDTGELF
TRBV7-3	TRBJ2-1	TRBD2	ASSQGLAGNNEQF
TRBV13	TRBJ2-5	-	ASCLTARGETQY
TRBV30	TRBJ2-3	-	AWSVRGAEDTQY
TRBV20-1	TRBJ2-7	TRBD2	SAPPSGRGYEQY
TRBV30	TRBJ1-1	TRBD1	AWTGGSEAF
TRBV20-1	TRBJ1-5	TRBD1	SARETGLDQPQH
TRBV7-2	TRBJ2-5	TRBD2	ASSFGLAGGQETQY
TRBV6-5	TRBJ1-2	-	ASSNTAQRAYGYT
TRBV29-1	TRBJ2-1	TRBD2	SVDSGGNNEQF